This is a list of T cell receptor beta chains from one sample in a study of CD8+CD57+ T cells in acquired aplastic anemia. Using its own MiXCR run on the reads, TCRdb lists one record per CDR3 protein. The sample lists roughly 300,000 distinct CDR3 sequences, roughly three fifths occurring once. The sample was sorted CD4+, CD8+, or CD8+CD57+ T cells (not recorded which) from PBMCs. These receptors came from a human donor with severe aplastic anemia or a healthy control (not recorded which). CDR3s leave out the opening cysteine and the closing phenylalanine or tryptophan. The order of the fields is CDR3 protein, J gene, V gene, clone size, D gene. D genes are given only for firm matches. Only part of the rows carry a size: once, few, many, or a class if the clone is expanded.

CDR3 protein: ASSIVQGPLT
J gene: TRBJ1-1
V gene: TRBV19
clone size: -
D gene: -

CDR3 protein: ASSMSGNTEAF
J gene: TRBJ1-1
V gene: TRBV19
clone size: -
D gene: -

CDR3 protein: SVVGQGWETQY
J gene: TRBJ2-5
V gene: TRBV29-1
clone size: -
D gene: -

CDR3 protein: SARGLREWF
J gene: TRBJ2-1
V gene: TRBV20-1
clone size: -
D gene: TRBD2

CDR3 protein: STSGASTDTQY
J gene: TRBJ2-3
V gene: TRBV29-1
clone size: few
D gene: TRBD2

CDR3 protein: ASSLAGTGGDSPLH
J gene: TRBJ1-6
V gene: TRBV7-2
clone size: -
D gene: TRBD1

CDR3 protein: ATSTWDRENQPQH
J gene: TRBJ1-5
V gene: TRBV15
clone size: -
D gene: TRBD1

CDR3 protein: ASSFWGPTQETQY
J gene: TRBJ2-5
V gene: TRBV11-2
clone size: -
D gene: -

CDR3 protein: ASSLTSGGARSQF
J gene: TRBJ2-1
V gene: TRBV7-2
clone size: many
D gene: TRBD2

CDR3 protein: ASTDPGRDTQY
J gene: TRBJ2-3
V gene: TRBV28
clone size: few
D gene: -

CDR3 protein: ASSEVHGNTDTQY
J gene: TRBJ2-3
V gene: TRBV2
clone size: -
D gene: -

CDR3 protein: ASSSATGNGYYGYT
J gene: TRBJ1-2
V gene: TRBV6-5
clone size: many
D gene: -

CDR3 protein: SARAADTQY
J gene: TRBJ2-3
V gene: TRBV20-1
clone size: -
D gene: -

CDR3 protein: ASSLYRRGELF
J gene: TRBJ2-2
V gene: TRBV12-3/TRBV12-4
clone size: -
D gene: -

CDR3 protein: ASSGPGAHGEKLF
J gene: TRBJ1-4
V gene: TRBV9
clone size: once
D gene: -

CDR3 protein: ASSLLTHRLNTEAF
J gene: TRBJ1-1
V gene: TRBV7-2
clone size: many
D gene: -

CDR3 protein: ASRDQAWEQY
J gene: TRBJ2-7
V gene: TRBV2
clone size: -
D gene: -

CDR3 protein: ASSIGQGFLDEQY
J gene: TRBJ2-7
V gene: TRBV19
clone size: many
D gene: TRBD1

CDR3 protein: AGSPGTARYGYT
J gene: TRBJ1-2
V gene: TRBV2
clone size: once
D gene: TRBD1

CDR3 protein: SAGPGGGDTQY
J gene: TRBJ2-3
V gene: TRBV20-1
clone size: -
D gene: TRBD2

CDR3 protein: SATTSNEQF
J gene: TRBJ2-1
V gene: TRBV20-1
clone size: -
D gene: -

CDR3 protein: ASSYLIGGGTYNEQF
J gene: TRBJ2-1
V gene: TRBV10-3
clone size: -
D gene: TRBD2

CDR3 protein: SVVGGNTEAF
J gene: TRBJ1-1
V gene: TRBV29-1
clone size: -
D gene: -

CDR3 protein: ASSLDRDLSWTEAF
J gene: TRBJ1-1
V gene: TRBV7-2
clone size: -
D gene: -

CDR3 protein: ASGLRRANEQF
J gene: TRBJ2-1
V gene: TRBV13
clone size: many
D gene: -

CDR3 protein: ASSRGTGNGGYT
J gene: TRBJ1-2
V gene: TRBV4-2
clone size: many
D gene: TRBD1

CDR3 protein: ASSNTSVREYEQY
J gene: TRBJ2-7
V gene: TRBV2
clone size: -
D gene: TRBD2

CDR3 protein: ASSIFDRDQYGYT
J gene: TRBJ1-2
V gene: TRBV19
clone size: -
D gene: TRBD1

CDR3 protein: SARADRRFNYGYT
J gene: TRBJ1-2
V gene: TRBV20-1
clone size: -
D gene: -

CDR3 protein: ASSLAQRETNEQY
J gene: TRBJ2-7
V gene: TRBV5-1
clone size: -
D gene: TRBD2

CDR3 protein: ASSLFLGGNTEAF
J gene: TRBJ1-1
V gene: TRBV5-6
clone size: -
D gene: -

CDR3 protein: ATDRGLAGELF
J gene: TRBJ2-2
V gene: TRBV19
clone size: -
D gene: TRBD1

CDR3 protein: ASSVEPRQGEGTDTQY
J gene: TRBJ2-3
V gene: TRBV9
clone size: many
D gene: -

CDR3 protein: ASSSRQGRYGYT
J gene: TRBJ1-2
V gene: TRBV27
clone size: -
D gene: TRBD1

CDR3 protein: ASSLGASGGTSYEQY
J gene: TRBJ2-7
V gene: TRBV7-6
clone size: few
D gene: TRBD2

CDR3 protein: ATSDSLVRTGSSYNEQF
J gene: TRBJ2-1
V gene: TRBV24-1
clone size: -
D gene: TRBD1

CDR3 protein: ASSQRQGGQY
J gene: TRBJ2-3
V gene: TRBV7-9
clone size: -
D gene: -

CDR3 protein: ASSPGLAMDTQY
J gene: TRBJ2-3
V gene: TRBV7-7
clone size: many
D gene: TRBD2

CDR3 protein: ASSIEGQRTGQNIQY
J gene: TRBJ2-4
V gene: TRBV19
clone size: -
D gene: TRBD1

CDR3 protein: ASSQTDTRTVLSRYEQY
J gene: TRBJ2-7
V gene: TRBV5-4
clone size: -
D gene: -

CDR3 protein: ASSMGQAEQF
J gene: TRBJ2-1
V gene: TRBV19
clone size: many
D gene: TRBD1

CDR3 protein: ASSSEEAWQY
J gene: TRBJ2-7
V gene: TRBV11-3
clone size: -
D gene: -

CDR3 protein: AIRGVGDYGYT
J gene: TRBJ1-2
V gene: TRBV10-3
clone size: many
D gene: -

CDR3 protein: ASSFTGTGANVLT
J gene: TRBJ2-6
V gene: TRBV7-3
clone size: -
D gene: -

CDR3 protein: SARVQGSYNSPLH
J gene: TRBJ1-6
V gene: TRBV20-1
clone size: few
D gene: -

CDR3 protein: ASSPIELGQY
J gene: TRBJ2-7
V gene: TRBV7-9
clone size: -
D gene: -

CDR3 protein: ASRSPLEANVLT
J gene: TRBJ2-6
V gene: TRBV7-6
clone size: -
D gene: -

CDR3 protein: ASSPLDMVLGHEQY
J gene: TRBJ2-7
V gene: TRBV3-1
clone size: many
D gene: -

CDR3 protein: SVVRDGSSYEQY
J gene: TRBJ2-7
V gene: TRBV29-1
clone size: -
D gene: -

CDR3 protein: AGTRDSYEQY
J gene: TRBJ2-7
V gene: TRBV2
clone size: -
D gene: TRBD1

CDR3 protein: AIGGGGGRIEPQH
J gene: TRBJ1-5
V gene: TRBV10-3
clone size: -
D gene: -